Following are 14 T cell receptor beta chains from one sample sequenced in a study of regulatory T cells in long-lasting Graves disease. The time point denotes: newly diagnosed GD, antithyroid drugs for less than 3 months. The TCR library used RNA extracted from PBMCs. The TCR beta library used iRepertoire HTBI primers with Arm-PCR amplification of CDR3. Each CDR3 protein is one row after TCRdb ran MiXCR on the multiplex PCR reads. The sample has 350,000 to 500,000 distinct CDR3 sequences; 14% are singletons. The same sample was also studied in work on T cells in Graves' hyperthyroidism and ophthalmopathy.

The sample here was peripheral blood mononuclear cells (PBMCs), taken at new diagnosis, from a patient treated with antithyroid drugs. The receptors stem from a woman aged 50 to 60 with Graves disease.

This chain connects TRBV4-1 to TRBJ2-1; 9 nucleotides line up with TRBD2. Germline V gene data show CDR1 as MGHRA and CDR2 as YSYEKL. The CDR3 length is 17 residues. V dropped 2 bases and J dropped 5; count of bases not matched to a gene: 10. The DNA for the CDR3 is TGCGCCAGCAGCCAACGACATGTGGCGGGGGGGCACAATGAGCAGTTCTTC. Protein product: CASSQRHVAGGHNEQFF.

This clonotype was seen ten or more times. J is TRBJ2-1 and V is TRBV5-1, with 8 positions matching TRBD2. V shed 5 bases and J 1 base; nucleotides not matched to a gene: 5. Per germline, CDR1 SGHRS and CDR2 YFSETQ. The CDR3 consists of 15 residues. Here the CDR3 reads CASRRAGGSYNEQFF. The CDR3 DNA follows: TGCGCCAGCAGGCGCGCGGGAGGTTCCTACAATGAGCAGTTCTTC. Filled out from reference TRBV5-1 and TRBJ2-1, the complete variable domain reads KAGVTQTPRYLIKTRGQQVTLSCSPISGHRSVSWYQQTPGQGLQFLFEYFSETQRNKGNFPGRFSGRQFSNSRSEMNVSTLELGDSALYLCASRRAGGSYNEQFFGPGTRLTVL.

The V call is TRBV2, the J call TRBJ1-5, with D perhaps matching TRBD1 (6 bases). V was clipped by 5 bases and J by 2 bases, with 22 bases between them. This CDR3 is built from 18 residues. Germline CDR1 reads SNHLY; CDR2 reads FYNNEI. CDR3 coding DNA: TGTGCCAGCAGTCCCGGCGAGGGGGGGGGGAGAGGCAATCAGCCCCAGCATTTT. It encodes CASSPGEGGGRGNQPQHF.

This clonotype has a count of ten or more. The V gene is TRBV7-9, the J gene TRBJ2-7, with a tentative D call TRBD2 (5 bases). The CDR3 is made up of 14 amino acids. Trimming removed 5 bases at V and 0 bases at J, with 11 bases between. Germline V gene lookup returns CDR1 SEHNR and CDR2 FQNEAQ (reference sequence). The CDR3 DNA is TGTGCCAGCAGCGCCGAGGGTAGCTCCTACGAGCAGTACTTC. Amino acid sequence: CASSAEGSSYEQYF.

As to this clonotype: Given a much more abundant clone one base away, this may be a read error. This rearrangement joins TRBV28 to TRBJ2-2; the D gene is possibly TRBD2 (5 bases). Germline loops: CDR1 MDHEN, CDR2 SYDVKM. The CDR3 is 15 residues long. This CDR3 is CASSLNMGATGELVF. The DNA of the CDR3 is TGTGCCAGCAGTTTAAATATGGGAGCCACCGGGGAGCTGGTTTTT.

This clonotype was counted between two and nine times. This rearrangement joins TRBV6-1 to TRBJ1-4, with D maybe TRBD1 (6 bases). CDR1 is MNHNS and CDR2 is SASEGT in the germline V gene. V shed 5 bases and J shed 7 bases, with 23 bases lying between them. This CDR3 has 17 residues. This CDR3 is CASSPHRTAAPIEKLFF. DNA for the CDR3: TGTGCCAGCAGTCCGCACCGGACAGCCGCGCCGATTGAAAAACTGTTTTTT.

As for this clonotype: A read error may be the cause here, since a much bigger clone is one base away. The J gene is TRBJ1-4, the V gene TRBV20-1; D perhaps matches TRBD1 (6 bases). The CDR3 is 14 amino acids. CDR1 DFQATT and CDR2 SNEGSKA come from the germline V gene (reference sequence). The CDR3 protein is CSATEGGWGEKMFF. The CDR3 DNA reads TGCAGTGCTACCGAGGGGGGATGGGGTGAAAAAATGTTTTTT.

This clonotype was detected many times. The chain couples TRBV29-1 to TRBJ2-5; D perhaps matches TRBD1 (6 bases). CDR1 is SQVTM and CDR2 is ANQGSEA in the germline V gene. This CDR3 spans 12 amino acids. The V end lost 7 bases, the J end lost 0 bases, and 9 bases lay between the germline ends. In DNA, the CDR3 is TGCAGCGCCGGACAGAACCAAGAGACCCAGTACTTC. Translation: CSAGQNQETQYF.

V gene TRBV6-2 or TRBV6-3 combines with J gene TRBJ2-5; D possibly uses TRBD1 or TRBD2 (5 bases each). The CDR3 runs to 17 residues. The V end lost 0 bases, the J end lost 4 bases, and 18 bases lay between the germline ends. Germline assignment: CDR1 MNHEY and CDR2 SVGEGT. The CDR3 coding sequence is TGTGCCAGCAGTTACTCCGGGACCCCAATGACCGGAGAGACCCAGTACTTC. This gives the protein CASSYSGTPMTGETQYF.

This clonotype has at least ten counts. The chain carries TRBV6-1 and TRBJ2-7; either TRBD1 or TRBD2 may fit D (5 bases each). Germline V CDR1 and CDR2: MNHNS, SASEGT. The CDR3 loop spans 14 amino acids. V gave up 4 bases and J gave up 3 bases, with 13 bases separating them. CDR3 in DNA: TGTGCCAGCAGTGCCGGGACCGAACACTACGAGCAGTACTTC. This gives the protein CASSAGTEHYEQYF.

This clonotype was picked up many times. The chain carries TRBV5-1 and TRBJ1-4; a weak D match, TRBD1 (5 bases). The germline V gene encodes CDR1 SGHRS and CDR2 YFSETQ. CDR3 size: 13 residues. Deletions cut 4 bases from V and 4 bases from J, with 8 bases between. The CDR3 loop reads CASSGGDNEKLFF. CDR3 DNA sequence: TGCGCCAGCAGCGGAGGGGATAATGAAAAACTGTTTTTT.

The table lists this clonotype with many counts. The V call is TRBV3-1, the J call TRBJ1-6; D is possibly TRBD1 (5 bases). The germline V and J ends were trimmed by 5 bases and 7 bases, with 9 bases remaining between them. The length of the CDR3 is 13 residues. Germline CDR1 LGHDT, CDR2 YNNKEL (reference sequence). The DNA for the CDR3 is TGTGCCAGCAGCAAGGGGTGGAATTCACCCCTCCACTTT. Its translation: CASSKGWNSPLHF.

This clonotype occurred many times. This chain links TRBV28 with TRBJ1-2, with D unclear. CDR1 and CDR2 (germline): MDHEN, SYDVKM. This CDR3 is 14 amino acids long. With 7 bases removed from V and 1 base from J, the gap between germline ends came to 13 bases. The chain's CDR3 is CASKFPRYNYGYTF. The DNA of the CDR3 is TGTGCCAGCAAGTTCCCGCGGTATAACTATGGCTACACCTTC.

The chain links TRBV4-1 to TRBJ2-5; D might be TRBD1 (7 bases). V lost 3 bases to trimming and J lost 5 bases, with 13 bases between them. This CDR3 comprises 14 residues. CDR1 and CDR2 (germline): MGHRA, YSYEKL. The CDR3 here is CASSQGRGRETQYF. In DNA form, the CDR3 reads TGCGCCAGCAGCCAGGGCAGGGGGAGGGAGACCCAGTACTTC.